This T cell receptor beta chain was identified in a study of cytomegalovirus exposure and HLA in healthy donors. About this clone itself: Antigen specificity is unknown.

The PCR contained 60 Vbeta and 13 Jbeta primers. TCRdb's table, derived via immunoSEQ multiplex PCR, lists solely in-frame clones and lacks some. The sample includes under 250,000 clones, over 80% seen only once; the top ten take 0.71%. Looked up from germline, CDR1 is PRHDT and CDR2 is FYEKMQ (reference sequence). Trimming took 3 bases from V and 6 from J; bases not matched to a gene: 1. The CDR3 extends over 14 amino acids. General study findings and limits: Prior analysis indicated that the majority of TCR beta V segments exhibited productivity approximately 87% or approximately 30% of the time.

The sample consisted of PBMCs. This clonotype was obtained from a boy under 10 years old in good health and CMV-seronegative. V gene TRBV13 combines with J gene TRBJ2-2; 10 bases match TRBD1. CDR3 nucleotide sequence: TGTGCCAGCAGCTTCGGACAGGGGGCCGGGGAGCTGTTTTTT. The encoded protein is CASSFGQGAGELFF.